These T cell receptor beta chains were read from a single sample in a study of cytomegalovirus exposure and HLA in healthy donors. Profiled with immunoSEQ multiplex PCR; TCRdb holds only in-frame clones, not every one. This table holds around 140,000 clones, about 76% found once. Sequenced input: PBMCs. The receptors stem from a male donor in good health and CMV-seronegative. Each CDR3 is given with its conserved first and last residue. A D gene is named only where the DNA matches it firmly. Clone size is given for some rows only: seen once, a few or many times, or a class if the clone is expanded.

j_gene: TRBJ2-1
abundance: once
v_gene: TRBV7-3
d_gene: TRBD2
CDR3aa: CASSFNSGPGNEQFF
CDR3nt: TGTGCCAGCAGCTTCAATAGCGGGCCCGGTAATGAGCAGTTCTTC

j_gene: TRBJ2-7
abundance: NA
v_gene: TRBV5-1
d_gene: TRBD1
CDR3aa: CASSLGAGGHEQYF
CDR3nt: TGCGCCAGCAGCTTGGGAGCAGGGGGCCACGAGCAGTACTTC

j_gene: TRBJ1-1
abundance: NA
v_gene: TRBV9
d_gene: TRBD1
CDR3aa: CASSVVSGQTNTEAFF
CDR3nt: TGTGCCAGCAGCGTTGTGTCGGGACAGACTAACACTGAAGCTTTCTTT

j_gene: TRBJ1-6
abundance: NA
v_gene: TRBV27
d_gene: TRBD1
CDR3aa: CASSLQGASYNSPLHF
CDR3nt: TGTGCCAGCAGTTTGCAGGGGGCTTCCTATAATTCACCCCTCCACTTT

j_gene: TRBJ2-3
abundance: NA
v_gene: TRBV6-6
d_gene: NA
CDR3aa: CASSYPIFSTDTQYF
CDR3nt: TGTGCCAGCAGTTACCCTATTTTTAGCACAGATACGCAGTATTTT

j_gene: TRBJ2-5
abundance: NA
v_gene: TRBV5-1
d_gene: NA
CDR3aa: CASSADTKGLQETQYF
CDR3nt: TGCGCCAGCAGCGCGGACACAAAGGGCCTCCAAGAGACCCAGTACTTC

j_gene: TRBJ1-1
abundance: NA
v_gene: TRBV6-5
d_gene: NA
CDR3aa: CASSYSRRDTEAFF
CDR3nt: TGTGCCAGCAGTTACTCCCGTCGGGACACTGAAGCTTTCTTT

j_gene: TRBJ1-1
abundance: once
v_gene: TRBV6-5
d_gene: NA
CDR3aa: CASRVETRIFF
CDR3nt: TGTGCCAGCAGGGTTGAAACGAGGATTTTCTTT

j_gene: TRBJ2-2
abundance: NA
v_gene: TRBV27
d_gene: TRBD1
CDR3aa: CASSLSRGRVGELFF
CDR3nt: TGTGCCAGCAGTTTATCCAGGGGGCGCGTCGGGGAGCTGTTTTTT

j_gene: TRBJ2-7
abundance: once
v_gene: TRBV5-1
d_gene: TRBD1
CDR3aa: CASSLVAGGTYEQYF
CDR3nt: TGCGCCAGCAGCTTGGTGGCAGGGGGCACCTACGAGCAGTACTTC

j_gene: TRBJ2-7
abundance: NA
v_gene: TRBV5-1
d_gene: NA
CDR3aa: CASSLDSDYEQYF
CDR3nt: TGCGCCAGCAGCTTGGACTCCGACTACGAGCAGTACTTC

j_gene: TRBJ2-7
abundance: NA
v_gene: TRBV4-3
d_gene: TRBD1
CDR3aa: CASSQVPGTDYEQYF
CDR3nt: TGCGCCAGCAGCCAAGTTCCCGGGACAGACTACGAGCAGTACTTC

j_gene: TRBJ2-5
abundance: NA
v_gene: TRBV7-3
d_gene: TRBD2
CDR3aa: CASSLGLAGGRETQYF
CDR3nt: TGTGCCAGCAGCTTAGGACTAGCGGGGGGGCGCGAGACCCAGTACTTC

j_gene: TRBJ2-7
abundance: NA
v_gene: TRBV27
d_gene: TRBD2
CDR3aa: CASSTRTRPHYEQYF
CDR3nt: TGTGCCAGCAGCACGAGGACTAGGCCCCACTACGAGCAGTACTTC